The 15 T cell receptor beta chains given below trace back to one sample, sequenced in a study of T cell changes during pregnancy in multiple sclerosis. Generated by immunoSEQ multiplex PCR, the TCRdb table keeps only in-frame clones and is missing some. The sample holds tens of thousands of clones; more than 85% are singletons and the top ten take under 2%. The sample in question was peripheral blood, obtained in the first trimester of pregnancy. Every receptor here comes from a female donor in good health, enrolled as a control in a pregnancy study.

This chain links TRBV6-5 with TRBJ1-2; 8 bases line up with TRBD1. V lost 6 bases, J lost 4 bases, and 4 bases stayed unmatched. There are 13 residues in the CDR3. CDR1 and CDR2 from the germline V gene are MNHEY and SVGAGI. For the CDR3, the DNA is TGTGCCAGCAGCCCAACAGGGGGCTATGGCTACACCTTC. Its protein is CASSPTGGYGYTF.

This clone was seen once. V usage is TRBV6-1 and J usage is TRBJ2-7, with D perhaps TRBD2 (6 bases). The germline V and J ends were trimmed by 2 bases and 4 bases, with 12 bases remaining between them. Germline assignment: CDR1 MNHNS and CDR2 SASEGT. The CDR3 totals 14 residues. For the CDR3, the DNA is TGTGCCAGCAGTGAAAAGGGGAGGCTGTACGAGCAGTACTTC. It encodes CASSEKGRLYEQYF.

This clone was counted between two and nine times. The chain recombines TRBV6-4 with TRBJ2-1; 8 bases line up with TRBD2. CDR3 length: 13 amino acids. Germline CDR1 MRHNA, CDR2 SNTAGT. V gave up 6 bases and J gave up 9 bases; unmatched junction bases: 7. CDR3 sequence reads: CASSAGGAGEQFF. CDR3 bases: TGTGCCAGCAGCGCCGGGGGGGCTGGTGAGCAGTTCTTC.

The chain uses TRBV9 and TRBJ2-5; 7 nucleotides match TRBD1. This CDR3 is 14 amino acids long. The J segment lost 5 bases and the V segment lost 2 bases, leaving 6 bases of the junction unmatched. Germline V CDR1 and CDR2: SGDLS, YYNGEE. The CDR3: CASSVAGGEETQYF. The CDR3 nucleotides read TGTGCCAGCAGCGTGGCAGGGGGTGAGGAGACCCAGTACTTC.

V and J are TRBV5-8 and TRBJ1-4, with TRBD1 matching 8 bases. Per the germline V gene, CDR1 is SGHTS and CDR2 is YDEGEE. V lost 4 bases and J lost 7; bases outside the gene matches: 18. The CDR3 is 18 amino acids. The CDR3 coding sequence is TGTGCCAGCAGCCGCAGGACAGGGAAGGAGTGGGTGTTTGAAAAACTGTTTTTT. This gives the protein CASSRRTGKEWVFEKLFF.

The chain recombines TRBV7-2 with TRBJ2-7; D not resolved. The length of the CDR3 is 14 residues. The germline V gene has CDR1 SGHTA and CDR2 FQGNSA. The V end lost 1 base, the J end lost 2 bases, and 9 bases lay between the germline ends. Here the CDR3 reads CASSLGLGAYEQYF. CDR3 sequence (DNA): TGTGCCAGCAGCTTAGGTCTGGGCGCCTACGAGCAGTACTTC.

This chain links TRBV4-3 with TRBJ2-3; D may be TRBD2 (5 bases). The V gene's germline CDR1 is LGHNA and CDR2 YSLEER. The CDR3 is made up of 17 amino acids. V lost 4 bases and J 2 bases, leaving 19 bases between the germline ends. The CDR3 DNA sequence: TGCGCCAGCAGCCCGAGTCTACTAGTCCTTTCCACAGATACGCAGTATTTT. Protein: CASSPSLLVLSTDTQYF.

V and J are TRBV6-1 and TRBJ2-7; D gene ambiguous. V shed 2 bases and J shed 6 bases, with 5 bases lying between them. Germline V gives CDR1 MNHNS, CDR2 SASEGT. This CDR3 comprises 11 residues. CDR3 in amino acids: CASSELPEQYF. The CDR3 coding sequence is TGTGCCAGCAGTGAACTCCCCGAGCAGTACTTC.

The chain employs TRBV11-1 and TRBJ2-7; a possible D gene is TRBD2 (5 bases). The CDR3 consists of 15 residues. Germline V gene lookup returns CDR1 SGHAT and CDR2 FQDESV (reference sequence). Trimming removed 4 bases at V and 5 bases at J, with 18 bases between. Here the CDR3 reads CASSSPRLRLDEQYF. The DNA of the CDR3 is TGTGCCAGCAGCTCCCCTCGACTAAGGTTGGACGAGCAGTACTTC.

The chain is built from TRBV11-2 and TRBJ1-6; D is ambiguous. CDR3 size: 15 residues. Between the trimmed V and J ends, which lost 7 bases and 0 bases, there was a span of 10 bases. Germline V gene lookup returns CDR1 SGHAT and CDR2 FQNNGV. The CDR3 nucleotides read TGTGCCAGCACCCTCGGCGGCTCCTATAATTCACCCCTCCACTTT. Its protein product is CASTLGGSYNSPLHF.

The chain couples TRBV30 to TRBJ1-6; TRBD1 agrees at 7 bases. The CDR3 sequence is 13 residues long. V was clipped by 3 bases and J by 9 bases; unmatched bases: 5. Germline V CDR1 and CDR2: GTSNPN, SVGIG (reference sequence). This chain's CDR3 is CAWSTGAISPLHF. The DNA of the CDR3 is TGTGCCTGGAGCACAGGGGCGATTTCACCCCTCCACTTT.

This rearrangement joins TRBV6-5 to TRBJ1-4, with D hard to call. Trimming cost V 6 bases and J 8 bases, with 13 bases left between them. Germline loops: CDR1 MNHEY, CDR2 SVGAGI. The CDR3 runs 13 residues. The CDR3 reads CASRMTLGEKLFF. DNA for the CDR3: TGTGCCAGCAGGATGACACTCGGCGAAAAACTGTTTTTT.

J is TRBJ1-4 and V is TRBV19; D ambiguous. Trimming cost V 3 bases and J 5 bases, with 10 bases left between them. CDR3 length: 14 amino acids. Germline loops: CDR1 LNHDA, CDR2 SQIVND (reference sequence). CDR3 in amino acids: CASSMLEGNEKLFF. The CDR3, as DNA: TGTGCCAGTAGTATGTTGGAGGGAAATGAAAAACTGTTTTTT.

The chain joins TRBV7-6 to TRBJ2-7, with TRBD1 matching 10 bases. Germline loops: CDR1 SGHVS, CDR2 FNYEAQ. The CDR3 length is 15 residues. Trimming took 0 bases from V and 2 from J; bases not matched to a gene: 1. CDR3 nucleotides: TGTGCCAGCAGCTTAGCAGGACAGGGGGCCTACGAGCAGTACTTC. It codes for CASSLAGQGAYEQYF.

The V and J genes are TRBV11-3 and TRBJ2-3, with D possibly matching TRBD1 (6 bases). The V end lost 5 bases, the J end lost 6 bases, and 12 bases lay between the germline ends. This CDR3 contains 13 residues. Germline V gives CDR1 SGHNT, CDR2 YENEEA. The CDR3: CASSTRQVDTQYF. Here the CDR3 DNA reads TGTGCCAGCAGCACTCGACAGGTGGATACGCAGTATTTT.